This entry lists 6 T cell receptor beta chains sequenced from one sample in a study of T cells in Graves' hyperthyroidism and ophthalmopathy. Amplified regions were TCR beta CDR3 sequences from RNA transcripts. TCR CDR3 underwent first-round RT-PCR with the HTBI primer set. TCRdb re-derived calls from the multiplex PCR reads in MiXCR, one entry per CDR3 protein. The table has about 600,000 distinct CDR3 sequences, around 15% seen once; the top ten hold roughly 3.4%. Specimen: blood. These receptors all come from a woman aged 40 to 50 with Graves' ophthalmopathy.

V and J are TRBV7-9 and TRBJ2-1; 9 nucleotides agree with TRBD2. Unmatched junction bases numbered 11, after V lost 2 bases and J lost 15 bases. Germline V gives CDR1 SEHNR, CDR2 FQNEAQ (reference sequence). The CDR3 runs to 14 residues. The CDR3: CASSLRLADYKLFF. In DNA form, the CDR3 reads TGTGCCAGCAGCTTAAGACTAGCGGATTACAAACTGTTCTTC.

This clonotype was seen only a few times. The CDR3 sequence is CASSKAGTSGVNEQFF. The CDR3 nucleotides are TGTGCCAGCAGTAAAGCCGGGACTAGCGGGGTCAATGAGCAGTTCTTC. The chain combines TRBV6-4 with TRBJ2-1, with 13 bases identical to TRBD2. The CDR3 covers 16 residues. From germline, CDR1 is MRHNA and CDR2 SNTAGT. The junction had 7 bases not matched to a gene; V was cut back by 5 bases and J by 6 bases.

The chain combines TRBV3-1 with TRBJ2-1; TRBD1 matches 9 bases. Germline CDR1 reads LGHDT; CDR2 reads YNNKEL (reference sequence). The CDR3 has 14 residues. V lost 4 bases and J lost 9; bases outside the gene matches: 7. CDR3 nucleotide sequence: TGTGCCAGCAGCCGAAGGACAGGGGTCGGTGAGCAGTTCTTC. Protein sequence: CASSRRTGVGEQFF.

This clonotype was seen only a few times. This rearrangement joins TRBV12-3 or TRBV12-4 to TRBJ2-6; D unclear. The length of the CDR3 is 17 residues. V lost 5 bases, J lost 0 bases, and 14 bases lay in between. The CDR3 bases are TGTGCCAGCAGTCATTATTTGTCCCACTCTGGGGCCAACGTCCTGACTTTC. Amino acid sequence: CASSHYLSHSGANVLTF.

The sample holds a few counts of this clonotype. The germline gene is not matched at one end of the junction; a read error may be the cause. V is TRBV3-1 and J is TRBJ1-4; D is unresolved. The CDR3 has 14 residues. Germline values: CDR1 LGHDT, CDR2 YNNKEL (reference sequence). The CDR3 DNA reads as TGTGCCAGCAGCCCCAGGATGACTAATGAAAAACTGGTTTTT. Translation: CASSPRMTNEKLVF.

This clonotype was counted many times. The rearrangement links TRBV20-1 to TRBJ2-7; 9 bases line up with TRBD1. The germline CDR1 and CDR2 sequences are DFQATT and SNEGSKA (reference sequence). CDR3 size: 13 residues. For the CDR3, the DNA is TGCAGGGTACTCGGGACAGGGTCGTCCGAGCAGTACTTC. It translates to CRVLGTGSSEQYF.